These 23 T cell receptor beta chains were sequenced from one sample in a study of CD8 T cells in ankylosing spondylitis. Each CDR3 protein is one row after TCRdb ran MiXCR on the 5' RACE reads. The table has hundreds of thousands of distinct CDR3 sequences, around a quarter seen once. The sample consisted of blood, either unsorted or a sorted T cell fraction (not recorded which). These receptors were obtained from a male donor with ankylosing spondylitis or in good health (not recorded which).

This clonotype was observed many times. This rearrangement joins TRBV20-1 to TRBJ2-1; the match to TRBD2 covers 11 bases. Per the germline V gene, CDR1 is DFQATT and CDR2 is SNEGSKA (reference sequence). Trimming at V came to 6 bases and at J to 3 bases, leaving 13 bases not matched to a gene. There are 17 residues in the CDR3. This CDR3 is CSARITSGSLNYNEQFF. The CDR3, as DNA: TGCAGTGCAAGGATCACTAGCGGGAGTCTTAACTACAATGAGCAGTTCTTC.

This clonotype was seen repeatedly, ten times or more. The chain joins TRBV20-1 to TRBJ2-1; D remains unclear. The V gene lost 2 bases and the J gene lost 5 bases, with 13 bases spanning the gap. Germline loops: CDR1 DFQATT, CDR2 SNEGSKA (reference sequence). This CDR3 is 14 amino acids long. The CDR3 loop is CSARRHEGNNEQFF. In nucleotides, the CDR3 is TGCAGTGCTAGAAGGCACGAAGGGAACAATGAGCAGTTCTTC.

Ten or more counts support this clonotype. The chain is built from TRBV20-1 and TRBJ1-4; 9 bases are shared with TRBD1. CDR1 is DFQATT and CDR2 is SNEGSKA in the germline V gene (reference sequence). The CDR3 runs 13 residues. V shed 5 bases, J shed 5 bases, and the junction held 3 bases outside the gene matches. The CDR3 loop is CSAGGQGNEKLFF. As DNA, the CDR3 is TGCAGTGCTGGGGGACAGGGAAATGAAAAACTGTTTTTT.

The chain uses TRBV5-1 and TRBJ2-7, with TRBD2 matching over 7 bases. Germline CDR1 and CDR2: SGHRS and YFSETQ. Trimming at V came to 5 bases and at J to 3 bases, leaving 8 bases not matched to a gene. The CDR3 is 14 amino acids. CDR3 region: CASSFTGGNYEQYF. The CDR3 bases are TGCGCCAGCAGTTTTACGGGAGGTAACTACGAGCAGTACTTC.

This clonotype showed up many times. The chain is built from TRBV25-1 and TRBJ2-2, with 7 bases identical to TRBD2. The junction had 8 bases not matched to a gene; V was cut back by 8 bases and J by 5 bases. The germline V gene encodes CDR1 MGHDK and CDR2 SYGVNS. The CDR3 covers 14 residues. The CDR3 reads CASGRGTNTGELFF. The CDR3 DNA reads as TGTGCCAGCGGAAGAGGGACTAATACCGGGGAGCTGTTTTTT.

This clonotype was counted many times. This chain links TRBV20-1 with TRBJ1-5; D possibly corresponds to TRBD1 (5 bases). CDR1 DFQATT and CDR2 SNEGSKA come from the germline V gene (reference sequence). The CDR3 length is 14 residues. With 0 bases removed from V and 4 bases from J, the gap between germline ends came to 10 bases. CDR3 sequence: CSARDSAGNQPQHF. In DNA, the CDR3 is TGCAGTGCTAGAGATTCGGCAGGGAATCAGCCCCAGCATTTT.

This clonotype has just a few counts. CDR3 residues: CSALPGTGFETQYF. In nucleotides, the CDR3 is TGCAGTGCCTTACCCGGGACAGGGTTTGAGACCCAGTACTTC. V usage is TRBV20-1 and J usage is TRBJ2-5, with 9 nucleotides matching TRBD1. V shed 6 bases and J 5 bases; nucleotides not matched to a gene: 10. The length of the CDR3 is 14 residues. The germline gives CDR1 DFQATT, CDR2 SNEGSKA (reference sequence).

DNA of the CDR3: TGTGCCAGCAGCCGTGGACTCGGGGGTACTGAAGCTTTCTTT. It specifies CASSRGLGGTEAFF. The chain carries TRBV14 and TRBJ1-1; the D gene is possibly TRBD1 (5 bases). V dropped 4 bases and J dropped 5 bases, with 14 bases sitting between them. There are 14 residues in the CDR3. In germline, CDR1 is SGHDN, CDR2 FVKESK.

This clonotype was seen ten or more times. CDR3 sequence reads: CASSLRDSKDTQYF. CDR3 sequence (DNA): TGCGCCAGCAGCCTGCGGGATTCAAAAGATACGCAGTATTTT. The gene calls are TRBV5-1 and TRBJ2-3, with TRBD2 as a possible D gene (6 bases). The CDR3 runs 14 residues. Germline V lookup: CDR1 SGHRS, CDR2 YFSETQ. V dropped 4 bases and J dropped 5 bases, with 14 bases sitting between them.

This clonotype was observed a handful of times. The V gene is TRBV12-3 or TRBV12-4, the J gene TRBJ2-7; TRBD1 aligns across 11 bases. This CDR3 is built from 16 residues. With V trimmed by 8 bases and J by 1 base, 10 bases remained unmatched. This CDR3 is CASGRGGTGGSYEQYF. The CDR3 nucleotides read TGTGCCAGCGGACGCGGAGGGACAGGGGGATCCTACGAGCAGTACTTC.

This clonotype was seen at least ten times. V is TRBV6-6 and J is TRBJ1-5; D is unclear. Trimming took 5 bases from V and 6 from J, leaving 8 bases between them. The CDR3 is made up of 12 amino acids. Germline CDR1 MNHNY, CDR2 SVGAGI (reference sequence). CDR3 amino acids: CASSTPGQPQHF. The CDR3 DNA reads TGTGCCAGCAGTACCCCAGGTCAGCCCCAGCATTTT.

This chain joins TRBV5-5 and TRBJ2-5; a possible D gene is TRBD1 (6 bases). Between the trimmed V and J ends, which lost 2 bases and 1 base, there was a span of 12 bases. Per germline, CDR1 SGHKS and CDR2 YYEKEE (reference sequence). This CDR3 is built from 15 residues. CDR3 in DNA: TGTGCCAGCAGCTTAGGGACAAACGCCCAAGAGACCCAGTACTTC. Amino acid sequence: CASSLGTNAQETQYF.

This clonotype has only a few counts. V gene TRBV20-1 combines with J gene TRBJ2-5; TRBD2 matches 12 bases. This CDR3 comprises 14 residues. The germline V gene encodes CDR1 DFQATT and CDR2 SNEGSKA (reference sequence). V lost 5 bases, J lost 10 bases, and 11 bases stayed unmatched. The chain's CDR3 is CSAHGTSGLGSQYF. The CDR3 DNA sequence: TGCAGTGCTCACGGGACTAGCGGGCTTGGGAGCCAGTACTTC.

V and J are TRBV5-1 and TRBJ2-6, with D possibly TRBD2 on 5 matching bases. Germline V gene data show CDR1 as SGHRS and CDR2 as YFSETQ. Trimming shortened V by 4 bases and J by 0 bases, and 11 bases separated the two germline ends. The CDR3 has 16 amino acids. The CDR3 nucleotides are TGCGCCAGCAGCCCAGGAGGCGGCTCTGGGGCCAACGTCCTGACTTTC. Amino acid sequence: CASSPGGGSGANVLTF.

This clonotype was seen ten or more times. V gene TRBV7-9 combines with J gene TRBJ2-3; D gene uncertain. V was clipped by 4 bases and J by 2 bases, with 10 bases between them. The CDR3 extends over 14 amino acids. Germline-derived CDR1 and CDR2 are SEHNR and FQNEAQ (reference sequence). This CDR3 is CASSSLGNTDTQYF. CDR3 sequence (DNA): TGTGCCAGCAGCTCCCTAGGTAACACAGATACGCAGTATTTT.

The chain carries TRBV20-1 and TRBJ2-3, with 7 bases identical to TRBD1. J was trimmed by 6 bases and V by 6 bases; bases with no gene match: 12. The length of the CDR3 is 14 residues. Per the germline V gene, CDR1 is DFQATT and CDR2 is SNEGSKA (reference sequence). In nucleotides, the CDR3 is TGCAGTGCGAGACAGGGAGACCAAAGGGATACGCAGTATTTT. Protein product: CSARQGDQRDTQYF.

This clonotype was counted between two and nine times. This chain uses TRBV20-1 with TRBJ1-1; D uncertain. The CDR3 has 11 amino acids. Trimming removed 0 bases at V and 7 bases at J, with 6 bases between. Looked up from germline, CDR1 is DFQATT and CDR2 is SNEGSKA (reference sequence). The CDR3 nucleotides are TGCAGTGCTAGAGAGGACCATGAAGCTTTCTTT. It translates to CSAREDHEAFF.

The genes are TRBV10-3 and TRBJ2-7; no clear D gene. The germline gives CDR1 ENHRY, CDR2 SYGVKD. Trimming took 0 bases from V and 0 from J, leaving 9 bases between them. The CDR3 sequence is 15 residues long. Here the CDR3 reads CAISESSVSSYEQYF. CDR3 coding DNA: TGTGCCATCAGTGAGTCGTCGGTGAGCTCCTACGAGCAGTACTTC.

The V call is TRBV19, the J call TRBJ2-1, with TRBD2 matching 7 bases. The CDR3 is 17 residues long. Trimming at V came to 3 bases and at J to 0 bases, leaving 8 bases not matched to a gene. Germline V gene data show CDR1 as LNHDA and CDR2 as SQIVND (reference sequence). Here the CDR3 reads CASSMRSSGGSYNEQFF. As DNA, the CDR3 is TGTGCCAGTAGTATGAGGTCTAGCGGAGGCTCCTACAATGAGCAGTTCTTC. The full variable domain, in which reference TRBV19 and TRBJ2-1 provide the parts outside the CDR3, is DGGITQSPKYLFRKEGQNVTLSCEQNLNHDAMYWYRQDPGQGLRLIYYSQIVNDFQKGDIAEGYSVSREKKESFPLTVTSAQKNPTAFYLCASSMRSSGGSYNEQFFGPGTRLTVL.

V gene TRBV6-2 or TRBV6-3 combines with J gene TRBJ2-4; 8 nucleotides match TRBD2. Germline CDR1 and CDR2: MNHEY and SVGEGT. Unmatched junction bases numbered 4, after V lost 5 bases and J lost 1 base. The CDR3 is 15 residues long. This CDR3 is CASSLSGKAKNIQYF. The CDR3 DNA follows: TGTGCCAGCAGTCTTAGCGGGAAGGCCAAAAACATTCAGTACTTC.

This clonotype has more than one count but fewer than ten. This chain uses TRBV5-4 with TRBJ2-3; D may be TRBD1 (5 bases). Trimming shortened V by 0 bases and J by 1 base, and 18 bases separated the two germline ends. Germline lookup yields CDR1 SGHNT and CDR2 YYREEE (reference sequence). The CDR3 has 18 residues. The CDR3 reads CASSLEEYPGYGTDTQYF. The CDR3 bases are TGTGCCAGCAGCTTGGAGGAGTACCCAGGGTATGGCACAGATACGCAGTATTTT. Variable domain in full (rest from reference TRBV5-4 and TRBJ2-3): ETGVTQSPTHLIKTRGQQVTLRCSSQSGHNTVSWYQQALGQGPQFIFQYYREEENGRGNFPPRFSGLQFPNYSSELNVNALELDDSALYLCASSLEEYPGYGTDTQYFGPGTRLTVL.

This clonotype was observed a few times. V usage is TRBV21-1 and J usage is TRBJ2-7; the table gives TRBD2 as D, unverified against the DNA. TRBV21-1 is a pseudogene segment. CDR3 length: 15 residues. The CDR3 nucleotides are TGTGCCAGCAGCCACCCCCCGACTAGCGTCTACGAGCAGTACTTC. The encoded protein is CASSHPPTSVYEQYF.

This clonotype was recorded at least ten times. The rearrangement uses TRBV10-3 and TRBJ2-1; D unresolved. V was pared by 3 bases and J by 8 bases, with 8 bases between. This CDR3 region has 12 residues. The germline gives CDR1 ENHRY, CDR2 SYGVKD. The CDR3 spells CAISDPPHEQFF. Written as DNA, the CDR3 is TGTGCCATCAGTGATCCCCCACATGAGCAGTTCTTC.